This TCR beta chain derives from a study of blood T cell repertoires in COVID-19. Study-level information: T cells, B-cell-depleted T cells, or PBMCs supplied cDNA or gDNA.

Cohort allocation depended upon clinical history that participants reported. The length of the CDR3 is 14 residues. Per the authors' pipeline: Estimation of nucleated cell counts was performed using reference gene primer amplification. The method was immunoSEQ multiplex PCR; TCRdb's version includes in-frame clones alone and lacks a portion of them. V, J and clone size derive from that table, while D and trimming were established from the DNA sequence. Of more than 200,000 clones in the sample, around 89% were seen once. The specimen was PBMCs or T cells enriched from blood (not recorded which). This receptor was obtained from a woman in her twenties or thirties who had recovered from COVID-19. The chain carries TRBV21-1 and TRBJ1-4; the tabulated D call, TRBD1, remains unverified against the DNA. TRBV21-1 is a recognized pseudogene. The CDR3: CASSPQVTNEKLFF. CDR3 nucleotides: TGTGCCAGCAGCCCCCAGGTTACTAATGAAAAACTGTTTTTT.